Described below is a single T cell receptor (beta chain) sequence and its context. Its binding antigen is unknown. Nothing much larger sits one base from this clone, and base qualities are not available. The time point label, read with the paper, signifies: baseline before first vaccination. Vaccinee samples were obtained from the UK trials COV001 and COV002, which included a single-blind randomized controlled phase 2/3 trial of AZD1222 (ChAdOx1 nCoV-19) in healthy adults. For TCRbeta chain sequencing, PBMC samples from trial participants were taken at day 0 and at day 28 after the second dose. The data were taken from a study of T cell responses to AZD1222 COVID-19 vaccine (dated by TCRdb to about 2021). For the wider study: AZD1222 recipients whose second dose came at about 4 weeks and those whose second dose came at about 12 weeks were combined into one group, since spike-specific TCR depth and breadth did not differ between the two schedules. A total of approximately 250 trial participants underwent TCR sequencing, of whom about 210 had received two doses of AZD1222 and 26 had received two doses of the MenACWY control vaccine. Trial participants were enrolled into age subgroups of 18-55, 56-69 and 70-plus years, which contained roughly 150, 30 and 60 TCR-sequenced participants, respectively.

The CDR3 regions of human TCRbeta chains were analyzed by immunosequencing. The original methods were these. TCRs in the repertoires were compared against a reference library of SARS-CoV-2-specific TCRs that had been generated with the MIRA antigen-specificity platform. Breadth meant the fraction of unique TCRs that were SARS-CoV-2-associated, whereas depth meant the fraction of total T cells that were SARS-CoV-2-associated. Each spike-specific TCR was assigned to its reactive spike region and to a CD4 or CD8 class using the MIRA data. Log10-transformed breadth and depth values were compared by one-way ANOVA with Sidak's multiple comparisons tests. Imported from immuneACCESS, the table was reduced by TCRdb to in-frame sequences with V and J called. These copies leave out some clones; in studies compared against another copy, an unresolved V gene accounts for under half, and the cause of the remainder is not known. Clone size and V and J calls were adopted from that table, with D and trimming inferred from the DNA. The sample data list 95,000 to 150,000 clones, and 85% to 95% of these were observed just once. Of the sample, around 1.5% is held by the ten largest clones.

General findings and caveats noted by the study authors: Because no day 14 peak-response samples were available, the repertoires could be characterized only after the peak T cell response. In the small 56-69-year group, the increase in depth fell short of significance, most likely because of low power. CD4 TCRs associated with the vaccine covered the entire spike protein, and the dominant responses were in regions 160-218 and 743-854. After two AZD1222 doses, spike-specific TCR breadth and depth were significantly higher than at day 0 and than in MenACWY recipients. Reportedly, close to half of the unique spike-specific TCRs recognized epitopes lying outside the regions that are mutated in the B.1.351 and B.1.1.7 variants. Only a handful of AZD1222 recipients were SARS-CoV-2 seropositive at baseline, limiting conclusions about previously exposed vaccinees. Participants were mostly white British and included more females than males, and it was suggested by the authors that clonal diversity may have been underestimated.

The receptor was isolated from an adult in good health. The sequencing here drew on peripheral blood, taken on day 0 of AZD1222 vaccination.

The CDR3 is CASSPYRDREAYSNQPQHF. DNA sequence: TGTGCCAGCTCACCCTATCGGGACAGGGAGGCGTATAGCAATCAGCCCCAGCATTTT. Recombination linked TRBV18 to TRBJ1-5, and 9 bases in between align with TRBD1. CDR1 is given as KGHSH and CDR2 as LQKENI, both from the germline V gene. The CDR3 holds 19 amino acids from the cysteine to the phenylalanine. The retained sequence is limited to the CDR3, 57 bases, with the frame set at the first base. Trimmed from V: 3 bases; trimmed from J: 0 bases; junction bases lacking a gene match: 12. Joined to the reference TRBV18 and TRBJ1-5 proteins, this CDR3 gives the full variable domain: NAGVMQNPRHLVRRRGQEARLRCSPMKGHSHVYWYRQLPEEGLKFMVYLQKENIIDESGMPKERFSAEFPKEGPSILRIQQVVRGDSAAYFCASSPYRDREAYSNQPQHFGDGTRLSIL.